Listed below are T cell receptor beta chains from one sample, sequenced in a study of Tregs in tolerant kidney transplant recipients. TCRdb's table, derived via immunoSEQ multiplex PCR, lists solely in-frame clones and lacks some. Of 110,000 or so clones in the sample, 92% were seen once. Material for sequencing was CD4+ T cells from blood. Receptors were obtained from a human donor in good health. Each CDR3 is given with its conserved first and last residue. The D gene is left open where the match is weak. Size tells how often a clone was seen (once, few, many) or the class of an expanded clone, and some rows leave it out.

v_gene: TRBV19
j_gene: TRBJ1-5
abundance: once
d_gene: -
CDR3nt: TGTGCCAGCAGGTGGCAGGGGTTTCAGCCCCAGCATTTT
CDR3aa: CASRWQGFQPQHF

v_gene: TRBV6-1
j_gene: TRBJ1-2
abundance: -
d_gene: -
CDR3nt: TGTGCCAGCAGTGAAGTCCAGGGTGGCTATGGCTACACCTTC
CDR3aa: CASSEVQGGYGYTF

v_gene: TRBV11-2
j_gene: TRBJ1-2
abundance: -
d_gene: -
CDR3nt: TGTGCCAGCAGCTTAGAGTACGGGTCGGGAGGCTACACCTTC
CDR3aa: CASSLEYGSGGYTF

v_gene: TRBV27
j_gene: TRBJ2-2
abundance: -
d_gene: TRBD2
CDR3nt: TGTGCCAGCAGTAGCACTGCGGGGGGCCGGACCGGGGAGCTGTTTTTT
CDR3aa: CASSSTAGGRTGELFF

v_gene: TRBV5-1
j_gene: TRBJ2-7
abundance: -
d_gene: -
CDR3nt: TGCGCCAGCAGCTTGGAAGAAAATAGCGGACCTTACGAGCAGTACTTC
CDR3aa: CASSLEENSGPYEQYF

v_gene: TRBV19
j_gene: TRBJ2-1
abundance: -
d_gene: -
CDR3nt: TGTGCCAGTATAAAAAGAGCGGGTCCCTACAATGAGCAGTTCTTC
CDR3aa: CASIKRAGPYNEQFF

v_gene: TRBV6-6
j_gene: TRBJ1-4
abundance: -
d_gene: -
CDR3nt: TGTGCCAGCAGTTACTCAGGGGCGGCTAATGAAAAACTGTTTTTT
CDR3aa: CASSYSGAANEKLFF

v_gene: TRBV6-1
j_gene: TRBJ2-1
abundance: -
d_gene: -
CDR3nt: TGTGCCAGCAGTGACAACTTCCACAATGAGCAGTTCTTC
CDR3aa: CASSDNFHNEQFF

v_gene: TRBV5-1
j_gene: TRBJ2-3
abundance: -
d_gene: TRBD1
CDR3nt: TGCGCCAGCAGCTCTGCGGGACAGGAGAATACGCAGTATTTT
CDR3aa: CASSSAGQENTQYF

v_gene: TRBV7-2
j_gene: TRBJ2-3
abundance: -
d_gene: -
CDR3nt: TGTGCCAGCAGCCCTAGGGGAGGGGGCTATGATACGCAGTATTTT
CDR3aa: CASSPRGGGYDTQYF

v_gene: TRBV15
j_gene: TRBJ1-4
abundance: -
d_gene: -
CDR3nt: TGTGCCACCAGCAGACGAAACAGAAAACAGGGCGGAGGTGAAAAACTGTTTTTT
CDR3aa: CATSRRNRKQGGGEKLFF

v_gene: TRBV7-9
j_gene: TRBJ1-4
abundance: -
d_gene: -
CDR3nt: TGTGCCAGCAGCCCAAAATTCCCGGTTGCGGCTAATGAAAAACTGTTTTTT
CDR3aa: CASSPKFPVAANEKLFF

v_gene: TRBV30
j_gene: TRBJ1-5
abundance: -
d_gene: -
CDR3nt: TGTGCCTGGAGTGTACGTACCGGCAATCAGCCCCAGCATTTT
CDR3aa: CAWSVRTGNQPQHF

v_gene: TRBV7-9
j_gene: TRBJ1-1
abundance: once
d_gene: TRBD1
CDR3nt: TGTGCCAGCAGCTTTATTTCACAGGGGGTAGGGGAAGCTTTCTTT
CDR3aa: CASSFISQGVGEAFF

v_gene: TRBV6-6
j_gene: TRBJ2-5
abundance: -
d_gene: TRBD2
CDR3nt: TGTGCCAGCAGTTTCACCGGGACTAGCACGGAGACCCAGTACTTC
CDR3aa: CASSFTGTSTETQYF

v_gene: TRBV5-1
j_gene: TRBJ1-4
abundance: -
d_gene: TRBD1
CDR3nt: TGCGCCAGCAGCTTGTCCCAAACACCGCAGGACAGGGATTTAACTAATGAAAAACTGTTTTTT
CDR3aa: CASSLSQTPQDRDLTNEKLFF

v_gene: TRBV5-4
j_gene: TRBJ2-1
abundance: -
d_gene: TRBD2
CDR3nt: TGTGCCAGCAGCCCCGGGACTAGGAGCTCCTACAATGAGCAGTTCTTC
CDR3aa: CASSPGTRSSYNEQFF

v_gene: TRBV11-3
j_gene: TRBJ2-7
abundance: -
d_gene: TRBD2
CDR3nt: TGTGCCAGCAGCTCCCGGGGGGGTAACGAGCAGTACTTC
CDR3aa: CASSSRGGNEQYF

v_gene: TRBV23-1
j_gene: TRBJ2-3
abundance: -
d_gene: -
CDR3nt: TGCGCCAGCAGTAAAAAGGGGTTTCCGCAGTATTTT
CDR3aa: CASSKKGFPQYF

v_gene: TRBV6-6
j_gene: TRBJ1-3
abundance: -
d_gene: -
CDR3nt: TGTGCCAGCAGTCCTATCACTCAGGGAACTGGAAACACCATATATTTT
CDR3aa: CASSPITQGTGNTIYF

v_gene: TRBV4-2
j_gene: TRBJ2-1
abundance: -
d_gene: TRBD2
CDR3nt: TGTGCCAGCAGCCAAGGGTCTAGCGGGGGGGCCTACAATGAGCAGTTCTTC
CDR3aa: CASSQGSSGGAYNEQFF

v_gene: TRBV18
j_gene: TRBJ1-1
abundance: -
d_gene: TRBD1
CDR3nt: TGTGCCAGCTCACCACCGGACAGGGTCACCACTGAAGCTTTCTTT
CDR3aa: CASSPPDRVTTEAFF